The rows below give T cell receptor beta chains drawn from one sample of a study of radiation and T cells in renal cell carcinoma. Assay used: immunoSEQ multiplex PCR; TCRdb lists only in-frame clones, some missing. The table has fewer than 90,000 clones, 70% to 90% seen once. The sequencing here drew on blood, taken from a patient whose treatment included radiotherapy and nephrectomy. These TCRs come from a woman aged 50 to 60 with renal cell carcinoma. Both conserved end residues are part of each CDR3. The D gene is left open where the match is weak. Not all rows give a size; the values are once, few, many and, for expanded clones, a class.

d_call: .; clone_size: .; j_call: TRBJ1-2; v_call: TRBV2; cdr3_nt: TGTGCCAGCAGTGCTAGAGTTAACTATGGCTACACCTTC; cdr3_aa: CASSARVNYGYTF
d_call: .; clone_size: .; j_call: TRBJ2-7; v_call: TRBV6-1; cdr3_nt: TGTGCCAGCAGTGGAGGGGAGGGGGTCTACGAGCAGTACTTC; cdr3_aa: CASSGGEGVYEQYF
d_call: TRBD2; clone_size: once; j_call: TRBJ2-2; v_call: TRBV4-3; cdr3_nt: TGCGCCAGCAGCCAATCCACTAGCGGGAGGGAAACCGGGGAGCTGTTTTTT; cdr3_aa: CASSQSTSGRETGELFF
d_call: TRBD1; clone_size: once; j_call: TRBJ2-7; v_call: TRBV7-2; cdr3_nt: TGTGCCAGCACCACGGGACAGGTCTTCTACGAGCAGTACTTC; cdr3_aa: CASTTGQVFYEQYF
d_call: .; clone_size: few; j_call: TRBJ1-4; v_call: TRBV7-9; cdr3_nt: TGTGCCAGCAGCTTAAGGTCCACTAATGAAAAACTGTTTTTT; cdr3_aa: CASSLRSTNEKLFF
d_call: .; clone_size: .; j_call: TRBJ2-7; v_call: TRBV7-2; cdr3_nt: TGTGCCAGCAGACAGGGCGGGAGCTCCTACGAGCAGTACTTC; cdr3_aa: CASRQGGSSYEQYF
d_call: .; clone_size: .; j_call: TRBJ2-1; v_call: TRBV5-1; cdr3_nt: TGCGCCAGCAGCCTCGACACTAACAATGAGCAGTTCTTC; cdr3_aa: CASSLDTNNEQFF
d_call: TRBD1; clone_size: .; j_call: TRBJ2-5; v_call: TRBV19; cdr3_nt: TGTGCCAGTAGTTCACGGGACAGGGACCAAGAGACCCAGTACTTC; cdr3_aa: CASSSRDRDQETQYF
d_call: TRBD1; clone_size: .; j_call: TRBJ1-2; v_call: TRBV5-5; cdr3_nt: TGTGCCAGCAGCCCAGGGACAGGGTATGGCTACACCTTC; cdr3_aa: CASSPGTGYGYTF
d_call: TRBD1; clone_size: .; j_call: TRBJ1-2; v_call: TRBV28; cdr3_nt: TGTGCCAGCACCCCCGGGACAGGCTATGGCTACACCTTC; cdr3_aa: CASTPGTGYGYTF
d_call: .; clone_size: few; j_call: TRBJ1-1; v_call: TRBV11-2; cdr3_nt: TGTGCCAGCAGCGGACTGGCAGTGCTTGGCACTGAAGCTTTCTTT; cdr3_aa: CASSGLAVLGTEAFF
d_call: .; clone_size: .; j_call: TRBJ1-3; v_call: TRBV4-3; cdr3_nt: TGCGCCAGCAGCCAAGATCTAGGGGGAGCCGGCAGAAACACCATATATTTT; cdr3_aa: CASSQDLGGAGRNTIYF
d_call: TRBD2; clone_size: .; j_call: TRBJ2-1; v_call: TRBV2; cdr3_nt: TGTGCCAGCAGTGGGACTAGCGGGGGATCGGAGTTCTTC; cdr3_aa: CASSGTSGGSEFF
d_call: .; clone_size: .; j_call: TRBJ1-1; v_call: TRBV7-8; cdr3_nt: TGTGCATGTGCCCGGGGAGGAGGCACTGAAGCTTTCTTT; cdr3_aa: CACARGGGTEAFF
d_call: TRBD2; clone_size: .; j_call: TRBJ2-5; v_call: TRBV4-3; cdr3_nt: TGCGCCAGCAGCCATAGGCGGGGGAGGCAAGAGACCCAGTACTTC; cdr3_aa: CASSHRRGRQETQYF
d_call: .; clone_size: .; j_call: TRBJ2-6; v_call: TRBV28; cdr3_nt: TGTGCCAGCAGTTTAGGAGGGACCCTCTCTGGGGCCAACGTCCTGACTTTC; cdr3_aa: CASSLGGTLSGANVLTF
d_call: .; clone_size: .; j_call: TRBJ2-5; v_call: TRBV29-1; cdr3_nt: TGCAGCTCTGGTCCTAACAGCGGAGAGACCCAGTACTTC; cdr3_aa: CSSGPNSGETQYF
d_call: .; clone_size: .; j_call: TRBJ1-2; v_call: TRBV14; cdr3_nt: TGTGCCAGCAGCCTTAAGGGGGGGCTGGGCTACACCTTC; cdr3_aa: CASSLKGGLGYTF
d_call: .; clone_size: .; j_call: TRBJ2-5; v_call: TRBV7-9; cdr3_nt: TGTGCCAGCAGCTTAGAGTACGGCCCCCAAGAGACCCAGTACTTC; cdr3_aa: CASSLEYGPQETQYF
d_call: TRBD2; clone_size: .; j_call: TRBJ2-3; v_call: TRBV2; cdr3_nt: TGTGCCAGCAGCGGGGGACTAGCGGGGACCCAGACTAGCACAGATACGCAGTATTTT; cdr3_aa: CASSGGLAGTQTSTDTQYF
d_call: .; clone_size: .; j_call: TRBJ2-4; v_call: TRBV15; cdr3_nt: TGTGCCACCAGCAGAGATATTGGGGTGACCAAAAACATTCAGTACTTC; cdr3_aa: CATSRDIGVTKNIQYF
d_call: TRBD1; clone_size: .; j_call: TRBJ2-6; v_call: TRBV18; cdr3_nt: TGTGCCAGCTCACCCCCGGGACAGAGAATCTCTGGGGCCAACGTCCTGACTTTC; cdr3_aa: CASSPPGQRISGANVLTF
d_call: .; clone_size: .; j_call: TRBJ1-1; v_call: TRBV27; cdr3_nt: TGTGCCAGCAGTATCGGACAGTCGAACACTGAAGCTTTCTTT; cdr3_aa: CASSIGQSNTEAFF
d_call: TRBD2; clone_size: .; j_call: TRBJ2-1; v_call: TRBV6-4; cdr3_nt: TGTGCCAGCAGTGAAGGACTAGCGGGAGGCAATGAGCAGTTCTTC; cdr3_aa: CASSEGLAGGNEQFF
d_call: .; clone_size: .; j_call: TRBJ2-3; v_call: TRBV27; cdr3_nt: TGTGCCAGCAGTTTATTGGGGCAGGGGATCACAGATACGCAGTATTTT; cdr3_aa: CASSLLGQGITDTQYF
d_call: TRBD2; clone_size: once; j_call: TRBJ2-2; v_call: TRBV9; cdr3_nt: TGTGCCAGCAGCGCGGCGTCCGGGACTAGCACCGGGGAGCTGTTTTTT; cdr3_aa: CASSAASGTSTGELFF
d_call: TRBD1; clone_size: .; j_call: TRBJ1-1; v_call: TRBV7-2; cdr3_nt: TGTGCCAGCAGCGCACTAACAGGGGGAGTCTATGCCACTGAAGCTTTCTTT; cdr3_aa: CASSALTGGVYATEAFF